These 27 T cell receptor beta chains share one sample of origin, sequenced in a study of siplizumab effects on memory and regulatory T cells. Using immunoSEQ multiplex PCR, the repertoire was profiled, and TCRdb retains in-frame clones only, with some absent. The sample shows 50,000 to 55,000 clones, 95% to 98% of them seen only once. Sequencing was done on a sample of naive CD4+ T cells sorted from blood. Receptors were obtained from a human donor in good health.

The chain's CDR3 is CASSLMGVSGANVLTF. The CDR3 DNA reads TGTGCCAGCAGCTTAATGGGTGTTAGTGGGGCCAACGTCCTGACTTTC. The V call is TRBV7-6, the J call TRBJ2-6; D is uncertain. The length of the CDR3 is 16 residues. With 2 bases removed from V and 3 bases from J, the gap between germline ends came to 11 bases. Per germline, CDR1 SGHVS and CDR2 FNYEAQ.

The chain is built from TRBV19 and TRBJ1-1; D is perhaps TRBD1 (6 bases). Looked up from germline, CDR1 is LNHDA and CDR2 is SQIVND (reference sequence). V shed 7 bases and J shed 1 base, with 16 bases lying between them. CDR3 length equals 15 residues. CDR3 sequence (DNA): TGTGCCAGTATTTCACCGGGACACAAGAACACTGAAGCTTTCTTT. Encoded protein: CASISPGHKNTEAFF.

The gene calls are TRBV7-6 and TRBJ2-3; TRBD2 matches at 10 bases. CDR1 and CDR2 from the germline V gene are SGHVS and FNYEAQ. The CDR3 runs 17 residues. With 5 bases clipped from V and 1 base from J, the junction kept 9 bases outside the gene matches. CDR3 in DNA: TGTGCCAGCAGCCCCAGGCTAGCGGGAGTGGGCACAGATACGCAGTATTTT. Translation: CASSPRLAGVGTDTQYF.

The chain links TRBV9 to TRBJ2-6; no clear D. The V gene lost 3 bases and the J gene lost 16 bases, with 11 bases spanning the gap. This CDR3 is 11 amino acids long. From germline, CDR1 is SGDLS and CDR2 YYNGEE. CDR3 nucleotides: TGTGCCAGCAGCGCAGCACACTCTCTGACTTTC. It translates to CASSAAHSLTF.

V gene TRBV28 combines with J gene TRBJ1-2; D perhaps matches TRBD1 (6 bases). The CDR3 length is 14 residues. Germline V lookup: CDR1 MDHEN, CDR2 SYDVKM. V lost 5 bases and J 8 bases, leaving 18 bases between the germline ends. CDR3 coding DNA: TGTGCCAGCAGTCCGTCTCAGGGGTGGCGAGGCTACACCTTC. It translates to CASSPSQGWRGYTF.

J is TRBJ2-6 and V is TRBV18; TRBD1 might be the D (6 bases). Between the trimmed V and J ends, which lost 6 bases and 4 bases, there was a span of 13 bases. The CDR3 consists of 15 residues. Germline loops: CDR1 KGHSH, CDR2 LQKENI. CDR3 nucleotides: TGTGCCAGCTCCTCGACAGGAACCGGGGCCAACGTCCTGACTTTC. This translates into CASSSTGTGANVLTF.

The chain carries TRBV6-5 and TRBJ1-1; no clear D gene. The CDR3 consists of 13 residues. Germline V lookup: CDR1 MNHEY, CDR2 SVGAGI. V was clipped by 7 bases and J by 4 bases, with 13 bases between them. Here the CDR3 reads CASTRPSGTEAFF. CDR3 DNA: TGTGCCAGCACCAGGCCTTCGGGCACTGAAGCTTTCTTT.

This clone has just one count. The CDR3 is CASSLRGADTQYF. CDR3 nucleotide sequence: TGTGCCAGCAGCTTGAGGGGTGCAGATACGCAGTATTTT. The chain recombines TRBV7-6 with TRBJ2-3; D assignment may be TRBD1 or TRBD2 (5 bases each). The germline V gene has CDR1 SGHVS and CDR2 FNYEAQ. V was shortened by 3 bases and J by 4 bases, with 8 bases between the two germline ends. CDR3 size: 13 residues. The whole variable domain, remainder taken from reference TRBV7-6 and TRBJ2-3, is GAGVSQSPRYKVTKRGQDVALRCDPISGHVSLYWYRQALGQGPEFLTYFNYEAQQDKSGLPNDRFSAERPEGSISTLTIQRTEQRDSAMYRCASSLRGADTQYFGPGTRLTVL.

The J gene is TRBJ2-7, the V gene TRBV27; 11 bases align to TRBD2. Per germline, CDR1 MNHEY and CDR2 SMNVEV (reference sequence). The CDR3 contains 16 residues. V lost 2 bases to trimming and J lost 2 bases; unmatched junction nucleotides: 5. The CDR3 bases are TGTGCCAGCAGTTTACTAGCGGGAGGTGCTCCCTACGAGCAGTACTTC. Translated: CASSLLAGGAPYEQYF.

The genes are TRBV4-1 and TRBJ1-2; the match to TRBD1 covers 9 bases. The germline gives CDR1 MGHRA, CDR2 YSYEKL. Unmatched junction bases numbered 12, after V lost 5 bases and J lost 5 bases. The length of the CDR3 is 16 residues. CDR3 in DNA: TGCGCCAGCAGCAAACTGGGGGACAGGGATCGGTATGGCTACACCTTC. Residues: CASSKLGDRDRYGYTF.

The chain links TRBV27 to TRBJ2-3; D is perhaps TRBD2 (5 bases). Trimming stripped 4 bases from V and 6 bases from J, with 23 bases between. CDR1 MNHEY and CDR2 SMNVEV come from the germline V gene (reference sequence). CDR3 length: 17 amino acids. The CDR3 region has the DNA TGTGCCAGCAGTTCCTACCCCCAAGACTACCCATTCGATACGCAGTATTTT. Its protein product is CASSSYPQDYPFDTQYF.

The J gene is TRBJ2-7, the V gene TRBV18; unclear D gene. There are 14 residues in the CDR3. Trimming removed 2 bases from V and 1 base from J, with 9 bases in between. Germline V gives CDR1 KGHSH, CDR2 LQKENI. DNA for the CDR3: TGTGCCAGCTCACCAGGGTTGGGTTCCTACGAGCAGTACTTC. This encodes CASSPGLGSYEQYF.

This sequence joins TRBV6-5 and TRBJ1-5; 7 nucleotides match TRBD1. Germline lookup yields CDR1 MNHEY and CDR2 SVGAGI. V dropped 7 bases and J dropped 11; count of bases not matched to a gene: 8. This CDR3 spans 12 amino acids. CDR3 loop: CASKTGAGAQHF. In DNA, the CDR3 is TGTGCCAGCAAAACAGGGGCCGGGGCCCAGCATTTT.

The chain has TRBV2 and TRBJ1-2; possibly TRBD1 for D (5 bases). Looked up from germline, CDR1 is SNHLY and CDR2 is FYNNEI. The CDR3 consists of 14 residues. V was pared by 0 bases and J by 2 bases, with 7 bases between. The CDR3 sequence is CASSEARGNYGYTF. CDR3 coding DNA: TGTGCCAGCAGTGAAGCGCGGGGGAACTATGGCTACACCTTC.

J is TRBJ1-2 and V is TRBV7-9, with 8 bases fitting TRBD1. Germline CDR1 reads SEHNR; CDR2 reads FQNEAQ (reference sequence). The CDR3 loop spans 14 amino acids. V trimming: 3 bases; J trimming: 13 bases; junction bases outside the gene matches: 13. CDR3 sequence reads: CASSLAGTGISSTF. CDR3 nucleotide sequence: TGTGCCAGCAGCTTGGCCGGGACAGGCATTTCTTCCACCTTC. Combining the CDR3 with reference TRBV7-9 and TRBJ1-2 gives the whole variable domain DTGVSQNPRHKITKRGQNVTFRCDPISEHNRLYWYRQTLGQGPEFLTYFQNEAQLEKSRLLSDRFSAERPKGSFSTLEIQRTEQGDSAMYLCASSLAGTGISSTFGSGTRLTVV.

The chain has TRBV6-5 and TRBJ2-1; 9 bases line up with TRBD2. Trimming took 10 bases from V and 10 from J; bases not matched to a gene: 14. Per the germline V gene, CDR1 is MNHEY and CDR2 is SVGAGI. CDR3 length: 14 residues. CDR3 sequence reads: CATHGREGLREQFF. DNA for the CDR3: TGTGCCACCCACGGGCGGGAGGGCTTGAGGGAGCAGTTCTTC.

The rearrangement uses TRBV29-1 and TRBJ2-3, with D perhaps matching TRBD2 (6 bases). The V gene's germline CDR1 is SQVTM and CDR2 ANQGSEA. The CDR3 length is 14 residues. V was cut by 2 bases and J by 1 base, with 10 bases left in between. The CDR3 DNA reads TGCAGCGTTGAATTGGGACTGGGCACAGATACGCAGTATTTT. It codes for CSVELGLGTDTQYF.

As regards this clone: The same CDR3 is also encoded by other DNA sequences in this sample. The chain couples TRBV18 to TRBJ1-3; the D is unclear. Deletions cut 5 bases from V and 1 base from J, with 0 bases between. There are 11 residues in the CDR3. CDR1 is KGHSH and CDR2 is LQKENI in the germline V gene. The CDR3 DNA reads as TGTGCCAGCTCATCTGGAAACACCATATATTTT. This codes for CASSSGNTIYF.

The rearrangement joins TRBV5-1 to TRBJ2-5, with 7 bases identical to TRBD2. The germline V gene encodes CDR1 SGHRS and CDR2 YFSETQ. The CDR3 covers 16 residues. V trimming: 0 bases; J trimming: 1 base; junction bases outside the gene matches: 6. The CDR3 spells CASSLGSTSPQETQYF. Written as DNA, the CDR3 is TGCGCCAGCAGCTTGGGATCGACTAGCCCCCAAGAGACCCAGTACTTC.

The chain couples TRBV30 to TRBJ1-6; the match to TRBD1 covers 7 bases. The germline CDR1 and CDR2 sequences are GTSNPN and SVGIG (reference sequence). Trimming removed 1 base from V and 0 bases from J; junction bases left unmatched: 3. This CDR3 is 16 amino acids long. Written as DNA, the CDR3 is TGTGCCTGGAGTGACAGGGGAAGCTCCTATAATTCACCCCTCCACTTT. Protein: CAWSDRGSSYNSPLHF.

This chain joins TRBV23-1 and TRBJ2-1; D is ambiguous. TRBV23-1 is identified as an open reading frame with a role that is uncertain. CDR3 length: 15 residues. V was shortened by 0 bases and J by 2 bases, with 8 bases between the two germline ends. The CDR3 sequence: CASSQSVRAYNEQFF. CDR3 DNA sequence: TGCGCCAGCAGTCAATCTGTCAGAGCCTACAATGAGCAGTTCTTC.

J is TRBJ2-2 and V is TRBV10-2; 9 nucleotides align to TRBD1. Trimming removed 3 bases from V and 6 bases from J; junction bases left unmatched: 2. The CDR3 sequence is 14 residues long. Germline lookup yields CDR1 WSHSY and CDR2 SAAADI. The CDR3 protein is CASSDRQGAGELFF. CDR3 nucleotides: TGCGCCAGCAGTGACCGACAGGGGGCCGGGGAGCTGTTTTTT.

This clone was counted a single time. The CDR3 nucleotides are TGTGCCAGCAGCCAAGGTTCTAAGGACAGCAGGGCCCTCTCTGGAAACACCATATATTTT. This sequence encodes CASSQGSKDSRALSGNTIYF. The genes are TRBV4-2 and TRBJ1-3; D is possibly TRBD1 (6 bases). The CDR3 is made up of 20 amino acids. The germline V gene has CDR1 LGHNA and CDR2 YNFKEQ. V was shortened by 1 base and J by 0 bases, with 22 bases between the two germline ends.

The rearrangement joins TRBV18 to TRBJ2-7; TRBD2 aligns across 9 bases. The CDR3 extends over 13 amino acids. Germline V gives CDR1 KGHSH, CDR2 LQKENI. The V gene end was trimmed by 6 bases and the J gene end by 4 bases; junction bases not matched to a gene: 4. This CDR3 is CASSSAGGYEQYF. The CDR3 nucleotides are TGTGCCAGCTCTTCAGCGGGAGGATACGAGCAGTACTTC.

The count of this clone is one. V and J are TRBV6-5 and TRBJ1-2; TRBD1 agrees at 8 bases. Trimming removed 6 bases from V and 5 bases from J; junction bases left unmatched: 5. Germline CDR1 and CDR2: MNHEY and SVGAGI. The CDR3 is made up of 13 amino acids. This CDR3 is CASSQGARYGYTF. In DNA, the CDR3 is TGTGCCAGCAGCCAGGGGGCGCGGTATGGCTACACCTTC.

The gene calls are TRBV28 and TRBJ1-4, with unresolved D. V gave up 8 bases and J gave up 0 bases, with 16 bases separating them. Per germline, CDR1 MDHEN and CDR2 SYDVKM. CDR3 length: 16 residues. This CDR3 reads CASFSGSSPTNEKLFF. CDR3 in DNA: TGTGCCAGCTTTAGCGGCAGTTCCCCAACTAATGAAAAACTGTTTTTT.

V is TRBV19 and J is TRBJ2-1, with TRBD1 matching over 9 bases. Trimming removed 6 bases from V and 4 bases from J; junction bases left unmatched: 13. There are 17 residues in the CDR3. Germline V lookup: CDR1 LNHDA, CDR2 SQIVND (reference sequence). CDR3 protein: CASRTTVGTGRYNEQFF. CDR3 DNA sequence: TGTGCCAGTAGGACTACGGTGGGGACAGGGAGATACAATGAGCAGTTCTTC.